Each of the 17 T cell receptor beta chains below was sequenced from the same sample in a study of shared clonotypes between healthy human individuals. The table came from immunoSEQ multiplex PCR; TCRdb's copy has only in-frame clones and leaves some out. The sample lists around 2.1 million clones, around 93% seen once, with 1.5% to 2% in the top ten. The naive CD8 fraction comprised CD45RO-negative cells positively selected for CCR7 and excluded terminally differentiated effector memory CD45RA+ cells. The source material was naive CD8+ T cells from PBMCs. These receptors were taken from a man between 18 and 35 years old in good health. Some clones in this sample may be carry-over from other donors' samples.

The chain recombines TRBV30 with TRBJ1-2; tentative D call: TRBD1 (6 bases). V was pared by 3 bases and J by 10 bases, with 21 bases between. The germline V gene encodes CDR1 GTSNPN and CDR2 SVGIG (reference sequence). The CDR3 has 14 residues. Written as DNA, the CDR3 is TGTGCCTGGAGGCGGACAGCCAGCTTGGTTGACTACACCTTC. As protein: CAWRRTASLVDYTF.

This chain uses TRBV4-2 with TRBJ2-1; 9 positions agree with TRBD1. The CDR3 length is 13 residues. V was pared by 4 bases and J by 8 bases, with 3 bases of the junction left unmatched. Germline V gene data show CDR1 as LGHNA and CDR2 as YNFKEQ. The CDR3 coding sequence is TGTGCCAGCAGCCCGGGACAGGGTCATGAGCAGTTCTTC. Residues: CASSPGQGHEQFF.

This rearrangement joins TRBV13 to TRBJ2-7; 12 bases are a match to TRBD1. Germline V gene data show CDR1 as PRHDT and CDR2 as FYEKMQ (reference sequence). Trimming at V came to 1 base and at J to 6 bases, leaving 13 bases not matched to a gene. This CDR3 has 18 residues. The CDR3 loop is CASSLDSGWGQGAGEQYF. In DNA form, the CDR3 reads TGTGCCAGCAGCTTAGACTCCGGTTGGGGACAGGGGGCGGGCGAGCAGTACTTC.

CDR3 DNA: TGTGCCAGCAGGGAACAGGGTTACGAGCAGTACTTC. Protein product: CASREQGYEQYF. The chain couples TRBV27 to TRBJ2-7, with D maybe TRBD1 (6 bases). The CDR3 spans 12 residues. Trimming took off 6 bases at V and 4 bases at J, with 10 bases between the two ends. Germline V CDR1 and CDR2: MNHEY, SMNVEV (reference sequence).

This rearrangement joins TRBV6-5 to TRBJ2-3; possible D gene TRBD2, 6 bases. Germline V gene sequence: CDR1 MNHEY, CDR2 SVGAGI. V lost 0 bases and J lost 2, with 9 bases in between. CDR3 length equals 15 residues. The CDR3 DNA follows: TGTGCCAGCAGTTACTCCGTAGCGGACACAGATACGCAGTATTTT. Protein: CASSYSVADTDTQYF.

The rearrangement uses TRBV4-1 and TRBJ1-1; D might be TRBD1 (6 bases). The CDR3 extends over 14 amino acids. Germline CDR1 MGHRA, CDR2 YSYEKL. Trimming left V 4 bases short and J 4 bases short, with 13 bases between. The CDR3 DNA sequence: TGCGCCAGCAGCCCAAGAGGGGGGAGCACTGAAGCTTTCTTT. It codes for CASSPRGGSTEAFF.

This clone has only a few counts. The chain couples TRBV6-5 to TRBJ2-2; maybe TRBD1 (6 bases). In germline, CDR1 is MNHEY, CDR2 SVGAGI. The CDR3 totals 13 residues. Between the trimmed V and J ends, which lost 4 bases and 7 bases, there was a span of 10 bases. This CDR3 is CASSLTGNGELFF. Here the CDR3 DNA reads TGTGCCAGCAGTTTGACAGGCAACGGGGAGCTGTTTTTT.

This chain connects TRBV15 to TRBJ1-1; 7 bases fit TRBD1. The V segment lost 5 bases and the J segment 7 bases; nucleotides outside the gene matches: 10. This CDR3 region has 14 residues. Germline V CDR1 and CDR2: LNHNV, YYDKDF (reference sequence). CDR3: CATSGRGTDYEAFF. The CDR3 nucleotides are TGTGCCACCAGCGGCCGGGGGACAGACTATGAAGCTTTCTTT.

The chain carries TRBV6-6 and TRBJ2-2; TRBD2 might be the D (5 bases). V lost 0 bases, J lost 5 bases, and 13 bases lay in between. The CDR3 covers 16 residues. Germline-derived CDR1 and CDR2 are MNHNY and SVGAGI (reference sequence). CDR3 nucleotide sequence: TGTGCCAGCAGTTACTCGAGAACTGGGGAGACCGGGGAGCTGTTTTTT. Encoded protein: CASSYSRTGETGELFF.

The rearrangement links TRBV9 to TRBJ2-2; D is unclear. The germline V and J ends were trimmed by 4 bases and 1 base, with 11 bases remaining between them. CDR1 is SGDLS, CDR2 YYNGEE, per germline. The length of the CDR3 is 15 residues. This CDR3 reads CASSPSSGNTGELFF. The CDR3 bases are TGTGCCAGCAGCCCATCAAGTGGGAACACCGGGGAGCTGTTTTTT.

The chain is built from TRBV6-6 and TRBJ2-7; D is uncertain. The CDR3 has 11 amino acids. Germline V lookup: CDR1 MNHNY, CDR2 SVGAGI (reference sequence). The V end lost 2 bases, the J end lost 13 bases, and 12 bases lay between the germline ends. CDR3 bases: TGTGCCAGCAGTTACCCAGGAGACACCTACTTC. Translating it yields CASSYPGDTYF.

A note on this clone: This CDR3 is also generated by other DNA sequences in the sample. This chain uses TRBV5-1 with TRBJ2-7; no firm D call. The length of the CDR3 is 14 residues. Trimming removed 0 bases from V and 4 bases from J, with 11 bases in between. The germline CDR1 and CDR2 sequences are SGHRS and YFSETQ. The CDR3 DNA follows: TGCGCCAGCAGCTTGGCGGACGGATTTTACGAGCAGTACTTC. Translated, it gives CASSLADGFYEQYF.

The chain couples TRBV7-9 to TRBJ2-7; D is undetermined. Germline assignment: CDR1 SEHNR and CDR2 FQNEAQ (reference sequence). The CDR3 contains 15 residues. Trimming took off 5 bases at V and 0 bases at J, with 14 bases between the two ends. CDR3 sequence: CASSTISGLSYEQYF. CDR3 in DNA: TGTGCCAGCAGCACTATCTCGGGTCTCTCCTACGAGCAGTACTTC.

In DNA form, the CDR3 reads TGCAGCGCAAGGAGGCAGGGGAACTACGAGCAGTACTTC. Its translation: CSARRQGNYEQYF. V gene TRBV29-1 combines with J gene TRBJ2-7; weak D call: TRBD1 (6 bases). The germline CDR1 and CDR2 sequences are SQVTM and ANQGSEA. This CDR3 has 13 amino acids. V lost 7 bases and J 3 bases, leaving 16 bases between the germline ends.

Comments on this clone: Other nucleotide sequences in the sample specify the same CDR3. This chain connects TRBV2 to TRBJ2-7; 14 positions agree with TRBD2. CDR1 is SNHLY, CDR2 FYNNEI, per germline. CDR3 length equals 15 residues. The trim removed 6 bases at V and 4 bases at J, leaving 5 bases unmatched. The CDR3 spells CASRGTSGSSYEQYF. CDR3 coding DNA: TGTGCCAGCAGGGGGACTAGCGGGAGTAGTTACGAGCAGTACTTC.

The chain combines TRBV10-3 with TRBJ1-2; possibly TRBD1 for D (6 bases). Germline V gene lookup returns CDR1 ENHRY and CDR2 SYGVKD. Trimming shortened V by 2 bases and J by 4 bases, and 14 bases separated the two germline ends. The CDR3 runs to 15 residues. Written as DNA, the CDR3 is TGTGCCATCAGTGAGAACAGGGAGGATTCCTATGGCTACACCTTC. This translates into CAISENREDSYGYTF.

The chain has TRBV11-3 and TRBJ2-2; D possibly corresponds to TRBD2 (7 bases). The CDR3 runs 18 residues. Trimming took off 4 bases at V and 4 bases at J, with 22 bases between the two ends. Per germline, CDR1 SGHNT and CDR2 YENEEA. The DNA of the CDR3 is TGTGCCAGCAGCTCCAAATCGGGGAGGGGGGCTGGCACCGGGGAGCTGTTTTTT. Translation: CASSSKSGRGAGTGELFF.